Below, 11 T cell receptor beta chains from the same sample are listed, as sequenced in a study of T cells in Graves' hyperthyroidism and ophthalmopathy. TCR beta CDR3 regions were amplified from RNA transcripts. The primer set for the first-round RT-PCR of the TCR CDR3 was HTBI. TCRdb itself ran the multiplex PCR reads through MiXCR, one entry per CDR3 protein. The sample carries a few hundred thousand distinct CDR3 sequences, approximately 13% recorded once. The sample taken for sequencing was blood. Receptors were obtained from a woman aged 40-49 years with Graves' ophthalmopathy.

V and J are TRBV5-1 and TRBJ1-4; 10 bases line up with TRBD1. Germline CDR1 SGHRS, CDR2 YFSETQ. The CDR3 contains 14 residues. V lost 4 bases to trimming and J lost 6 bases; unmatched junction nucleotides: 3. The CDR3 reads CASSPGTGDEKLFF. CDR3 DNA sequence: TGCGCCAGCAGCCCCGGGACAGGGGATGAAAAACTGTTTTTT.

This clonotype was found many times. This chain links TRBV2 with TRBJ1-2; tentative D call: TRBD1 (5 bases). The V gene's germline CDR1 is SNHLY and CDR2 FYNNEI. CDR3 length equals 15 residues. V dropped 5 bases and J dropped 5 bases, with 18 bases sitting between them. As DNA, the CDR3 is TGTGCCAGCAGTTCACAGGCCGCAAGTGGGTATGGCTACACCTTC. Protein sequence: CASSSQAASGYGYTF.

This clonotype was detected many times. This sequence joins TRBV5-1 and TRBJ2-3, with 9 bases matching TRBD1. The CDR3 runs 18 residues. V was pared by 2 bases and J by 1 base, with 11 bases of the junction left unmatched. Germline CDR1 and CDR2: SGHRS and YFSETQ. In DNA form, the CDR3 reads TGCGCCAGCAGCTTTGCCCCGACAGGGGGAGGGGGCACAGATACGCAGTATTTT. Protein product: CASSFAPTGGGGTDTQYF.

The chain joins TRBV10-3 to TRBJ1-3, with a weak D call TRBD1 (5 bases). Trimming pared 10 bases from V and 4 bases from J, leaving 20 bases between. The germline CDR1 and CDR2 sequences are ENHRY and SYGVKD. This CDR3 is built from 15 residues. CDR3 DNA: TGTGCCACTAAGAAGGGGCCAGGGTACGGAAACACCATATATTTT. It codes for CATKKGPGYGNTIYF.

This clonotype was seen repeatedly, ten times or more. This rearrangement joins TRBV7-9 to TRBJ1-4; no clear D gene. The CDR3 contains 14 residues. Germline CDR1 is SEHNR and CDR2 is FQNEAQ (reference sequence). V shed 10 bases and J shed 0 bases, with 12 bases lying between them. CDR3 sequence (DNA): TGTGCCACCGAAGAGCGCCCAACTAATGAAAAACTGTTTTTT. Amino acid sequence: CATEERPTNEKLFF.

This clonotype was counted between two and nine times. The chain recombines TRBV15 with TRBJ1-2; D possibly corresponds to TRBD1 (5 bases). The CDR3 contains 13 residues. With 7 bases removed from V and 3 bases from J, the gap between germline ends came to 12 bases. In germline, CDR1 is LNHNV, CDR2 YYDKDF (reference sequence). DNA of the CDR3: TGTGCCACCAATCGGGGGTCGGACTATGGCTACACCTTC. Translation gives CATNRGSDYGYTF.

This clonotype was found many times. J is TRBJ1-2 and V is TRBV11-2, with a possible D match to TRBD1 (5 bases). The CDR3 sequence is 15 residues long. V was shortened by 4 bases and J by 8 bases, with 20 bases between the two germline ends. Germline CDR1 SGHAT, CDR2 FQNNGV. The CDR3 bases are TGTGCCAGCAGCTCCATCCGGGGCGATCCGTCGGGCTACACCTTC. This encodes CASSSIRGDPSGYTF.

The rearrangement uses TRBV5-1 and TRBJ1-1; no clear D gene. This CDR3 is 14 amino acids long. Germline V gene lookup returns CDR1 SGHRS and CDR2 YFSETQ. V was cut by 0 bases and J by 1 base, with 7 bases left in between. In DNA form, the CDR3 reads TGCGCCAGCAGCTTGGTACCAGAGAACACTGAAGCTTTCTTT. Residues: CASSLVPENTEAFF.

This clonotype was detected many times. This chain connects TRBV20-1 to TRBJ2-1, with unresolved D. Germline V lookup: CDR1 DFQATT, CDR2 SNEGSKA (reference sequence). CDR3 length: 14 amino acids. Trimming left V 1 base short and J 0 bases short, with 7 bases between. The CDR3 DNA reads as TGCAGTGCTAGAGGCGTGAGCTCCTACAATGAGCAGTTCTTC. Its protein is CSARGVSSYNEQFF.

This clonotype has a count of ten or more. V and J are TRBV20-1 and TRBJ2-1, with 7 positions matching TRBD2. The trim removed 3 bases at V and 0 bases at J, leaving 8 bases unmatched. The length of the CDR3 is 16 residues. CDR1 DFQATT and CDR2 SNEGSKA come from the germline V gene (reference sequence). CDR3 residues: CSARSSGGYSYNEQFF. CDR3 nucleotides: TGCAGTGCTAGGTCCTCGGGGGGTTACTCCTACAATGAGCAGTTCTTC.

This clonotype has just a few counts. This chain joins TRBV29-1 and TRBJ2-1, with 8 nucleotides matching TRBD2. Per the germline V gene, CDR1 is SQVTM and CDR2 is ANQGSEA. J gave up 0 bases and V 7 bases, and 5 bases lay outside the gene matches. This CDR3 is 14 amino acids long. The CDR3 loop is CSAAGGDSYNEQFF. The CDR3 nucleotides read TGCAGCGCAGCCGGGGGGGACTCCTACAATGAGCAGTTCTTC.